Listed below are T cell receptor beta chains from one sample, sequenced in a study of beta chain features in type 1 diabetes. The assay was immunoSEQ multiplex PCR, and TCRdb's table has in-frame clones only and misses some. Among 300,000 to 350,000 clones listed, approximately 9.7% were seen once. The sequencing input was central memory CD4+ T cells from blood. The receptors were sampled from a young man with type 1 diabetes. Each CDR3 is given with its conserved first and last residue. D genes are given only for firm matches. Where a row states a size, it is once, few, many or the class of an expanded clone; other rows omit it.

V gene: TRBV5-1; D gene: TRBD2; J gene: TRBJ2-7; clone size: few; CDR3 DNA: TGCGCCAGCAGCCTGTCGACTAGCGGGGAGTACGAGCAGTACTTC; CDR3 protein: CASSLSTSGEYEQYF
V gene: TRBV2; D gene: NA; J gene: TRBJ1-5; clone size: NA; CDR3 DNA: TGTGCCAGCTCCTCTAATAGCAATCAGCCCCAGCATTTT; CDR3 protein: CASSSNSNQPQHF
V gene: TRBV7-2; D gene: TRBD1; J gene: TRBJ2-7; clone size: few; CDR3 DNA: TGTGCCAGCAGCTCGACAGGGTCTGGCGAGCAGTACTTC; CDR3 protein: CASSSTGSGEQYF
V gene: TRBV5-8; D gene: TRBD1; J gene: TRBJ2-3; clone size: few; CDR3 DNA: TGTGCCAGCAGCCAGACAGGGCCGGATACGCAGTATTTT; CDR3 protein: CASSQTGPDTQYF
V gene: TRBV5-4; D gene: NA; J gene: TRBJ1-1; clone size: few; CDR3 DNA: TGTGCCAGCAGACGGGACACTGAAGCTTTCTTT; CDR3 protein: CASRRDTEAFF
V gene: TRBV7-2; D gene: TRBD1; J gene: TRBJ2-1; clone size: NA; CDR3 DNA: TGTGCCAGCAGCTTAGTAGGGGGCGAGGAGCAGTTCTTC; CDR3 protein: CASSLVGGEEQFF
V gene: TRBV6-1; D gene: NA; J gene: TRBJ1-5; clone size: NA; CDR3 DNA: TGTGCCAGCAGTGGTCAGAGGTCTCAGCCCCAGCATTTT; CDR3 protein: CASSGQRSQPQHF
V gene: TRBV9; D gene: NA; J gene: TRBJ2-5; clone size: few; CDR3 DNA: TGTGCCAGCAGCGCCGGGGGCAGAGAGACCCAGTACTTC; CDR3 protein: CASSAGGRETQYF
V gene: TRBV6-4; D gene: TRBD2; J gene: TRBJ2-5; clone size: many; CDR3 DNA: TGTGCCAGCAGTGTGAACGGGGGGGCCGGTGAGACCCAGTACTTC; CDR3 protein: CASSVNGGAGETQYF
V gene: TRBV18; D gene: NA; J gene: TRBJ2-7; clone size: NA; CDR3 DNA: TGTGCCAGCTCACCACCGGGACAAACCTACGAGCAGTACTTC; CDR3 protein: CASSPPGQTYEQYF
V gene: TRBV20-1; D gene: NA; J gene: TRBJ2-1; clone size: few; CDR3 DNA: TGCAGTGCTAGAGGGGACAATGAGCAGTTCTTC; CDR3 protein: CSARGDNEQFF
V gene: TRBV2; D gene: NA; J gene: TRBJ2-7; clone size: few; CDR3 DNA: TGTGCCAGCAGTGAATGGGGTACTAGCTCCTACGAGCAGTACTTC; CDR3 protein: CASSEWGTSSYEQYF
V gene: TRBV7-9; D gene: NA; J gene: TRBJ2-5; clone size: NA; CDR3 DNA: TGTGCCAGCAGCTTAGTCGGAGGAGAAATGGAGACCCAGTACTTC; CDR3 protein: CASSLVGGEMETQYF
V gene: TRBV15; D gene: NA; J gene: TRBJ2-7; clone size: NA; CDR3 DNA: TGTGCCACCAGCAGAGGACAGGGGAGGGACGAGCAGTACTTC; CDR3 protein: CATSRGQGRDEQYF
V gene: TRBV5-6; D gene: TRBD1; J gene: TRBJ2-7; clone size: few; CDR3 DNA: TGTGCCAGCAGCTCCTACTCGACAGGGCACGAGCAGTACTTC; CDR3 protein: CASSSYSTGHEQYF
V gene: TRBV10-2; D gene: TRBD1; J gene: TRBJ1-1; clone size: NA; CDR3 DNA: TGCGCCAGCACCCGACAGGGCGGTGACACTGAAGCTTTCTTT; CDR3 protein: CASTRQGGDTEAFF
V gene: TRBV15; D gene: NA; J gene: TRBJ2-5; clone size: NA; CDR3 DNA: TGTGCCACCAGCAGAGCTACCGAAGGCGGGACCCAGTACTTC; CDR3 protein: CATSRATEGGTQYF
V gene: TRBV5-5; D gene: NA; J gene: TRBJ1-2; clone size: NA; CDR3 DNA: TGTGCCAGCAGCCACCAGGTGAACGGCTACACCTTC; CDR3 protein: CASSHQVNGYTF
V gene: TRBV7-2; D gene: NA; J gene: TRBJ1-2; clone size: NA; CDR3 DNA: TGTGCCAGCCAAGAGGGGACCCGAAACTATGGCTACACCTTC; CDR3 protein: CASQEGTRNYGYTF
V gene: TRBV7-2; D gene: NA; J gene: TRBJ1-2; clone size: many; CDR3 DNA: TGTGCCAGCAGCCCCGTGGGCAGGCGTGGCTACACCTTC; CDR3 protein: CASSPVGRRGYTF
V gene: TRBV6-5; D gene: NA; J gene: TRBJ2-7; clone size: NA; CDR3 DNA: TGTGCCAGCAGCCCTACGGGATTCCAGGCCGGGCAGTACTTC; CDR3 protein: CASSPTGFQAGQYF
V gene: TRBV29-1; D gene: NA; J gene: TRBJ1-1; clone size: NA; CDR3 DNA: TGCAGCGTTGAACAGCATGAAGCTTTCTTT; CDR3 protein: CSVEQHEAFF
V gene: TRBV7-2; D gene: TRBD2; J gene: TRBJ2-5; clone size: few; CDR3 DNA: TGTGCCAGCAGTCAAGGGTCCGGGAGGACGGAGACCCAGTACTTC; CDR3 protein: CASSQGSGRTETQYF
V gene: TRBV7-2; D gene: NA; J gene: TRBJ1-4; clone size: NA; CDR3 DNA: TGTGCCAGCAGCTTAGACATGGGACGGGAAAAACTGTTTTTT; CDR3 protein: CASSLDMGREKLFF
V gene: TRBV28; D gene: NA; J gene: TRBJ1-2; clone size: few; CDR3 DNA: TGTGCCAGCAGTTTACAGGTCTATGGCTACACCTTC; CDR3 protein: CASSLQVYGYTF
V gene: TRBV18; D gene: NA; J gene: TRBJ1-1; clone size: many; CDR3 DNA: TGTGCCAGCTCACCGCCCGTGAACACTGAAGCTTTCTTT; CDR3 protein: CASSPPVNTEAFF
V gene: TRBV7-2; D gene: NA; J gene: TRBJ1-4; clone size: NA; CDR3 DNA: TGTGCCAGCAGCTATCAGTGGGGAACTAATGAAAAACTGTTTTTT; CDR3 protein: CASSYQWGTNEKLFF
V gene: TRBV5-1; D gene: NA; J gene: TRBJ2-5; clone size: NA; CDR3 DNA: TGCGCCAGCAGCCCCGGGCATGGGCCGGAGACCCAGTACTTC; CDR3 protein: CASSPGHGPETQYF
V gene: TRBV15; D gene: NA; J gene: TRBJ2-1; clone size: few; CDR3 DNA: TGTGCCACCAGCAGAGATCTCACAGGGAATGAGCAGTTCTTC; CDR3 protein: CATSRDLTGNEQFF
V gene: TRBV2; D gene: NA; J gene: TRBJ2-3; clone size: few; CDR3 DNA: TGTGCCAGCAGCGTTTACAGGAGCACAGATACGCAGTATTTT; CDR3 protein: CASSVYRSTDTQYF
V gene: TRBV5-1; D gene: TRBD1; J gene: TRBJ1-2; clone size: NA; CDR3 DNA: TGCGCCAGCAGCGAGGGAGGACAGGGAACCTATGGCTACACCTTC; CDR3 protein: CASSEGGQGTYGYTF
V gene: TRBV6-1; D gene: NA; J gene: TRBJ2-7; clone size: NA; CDR3 DNA: TGTGCCAGCAGTGAACATATTTCGGACGGCTACGAGCAGTACTTC; CDR3 protein: CASSEHISDGYEQYF
V gene: TRBV6-5; D gene: TRBD1; J gene: TRBJ2-3; clone size: few; CDR3 DNA: TGTGCCAGCAGACGAATAGGACAGGGGGTAGATACGCAGTATTTT; CDR3 protein: CASRRIGQGVDTQYF
V gene: TRBV29-1; D gene: NA; J gene: TRBJ2-3; clone size: few; CDR3 DNA: TGCAGCGTTGAAGTAGGGGATGGTGTCCTTGGCACAGATACGCAGTATTTT; CDR3 protein: CSVEVGDGVLGTDTQYF
V gene: TRBV19; D gene: TRBD1; J gene: TRBJ1-2; clone size: NA; CDR3 DNA: TGTGCCAGTAGTACCTCGGGACAGCCTAACTATGGCTACACCTTC; CDR3 protein: CASSTSGQPNYGYTF
V gene: TRBV7-2; D gene: TRBD1; J gene: TRBJ2-5; clone size: NA; CDR3 DNA: TGTGCCAGCAGCCCGGACAGGGGTTGGGAGACCCAGTACTTC; CDR3 protein: CASSPDRGWETQYF
V gene: TRBV2; D gene: TRBD1; J gene: TRBJ1-1; clone size: NA; CDR3 DNA: TGTGCCAGCAGTGAGTGGATCGGGACAGCTGAAGCTTTCTTT; CDR3 protein: CASSEWIGTAEAFF
V gene: TRBV5-4; D gene: TRBD1; J gene: TRBJ1-2; clone size: NA; CDR3 DNA: TGTGCCAGCAGCCCTGGGACAGGCAGGGATGGCTACACCTTC; CDR3 protein: CASSPGTGRDGYTF
V gene: TRBV7-9; D gene: NA; J gene: TRBJ2-3; clone size: few; CDR3 DNA: TGTGCCAGCAGCTTAGCTTTGGTTAGCACAGATACGCAGTATTTT; CDR3 protein: CASSLALVSTDTQYF
V gene: TRBV19; D gene: NA; J gene: TRBJ2-1; clone size: NA; CDR3 DNA: TGTGCCAGTAAGGGAGACGCGGGGGCCGGTGAGCAGTTCTTC; CDR3 protein: CASKGDAGAGEQFF
V gene: TRBV7-6; D gene: NA; J gene: TRBJ1-1; clone size: few; CDR3 DNA: TGTGCCAGCAGCAAAAGAGGTGGGAACACTGAAGCTTTCTTT; CDR3 protein: CASSKRGGNTEAFF
V gene: TRBV19; D gene: TRBD2; J gene: TRBJ2-7; clone size: few; CDR3 DNA: TGTGCCAGTAGTATCGGGGGGAGCGATCAGTACTTC; CDR3 protein: CASSIGGSDQYF
V gene: TRBV27; D gene: NA; J gene: TRBJ2-7; clone size: NA; CDR3 DNA: TGTGCCAGCAGTCCCGGGACGACTGCCTACGAGCAGTACTTC; CDR3 protein: CASSPGTTAYEQYF
V gene: TRBV4-1; D gene: NA; J gene: TRBJ2-3; clone size: few; CDR3 DNA: TGCGCCAGCAGCCAAGATGTGGTCCGCCCAGATACGCAGTATTTT; CDR3 protein: CASSQDVVRPDTQYF
V gene: TRBV7-2; D gene: NA; J gene: TRBJ1-1; clone size: few; CDR3 DNA: TGTGCCAGCAGCGCACCGTCTCAAATATGGAACACTGAAGCTTTCTTT; CDR3 protein: CASSAPSQIWNTEAFF
V gene: TRBV9; D gene: TRBD2; J gene: TRBJ2-2; clone size: once; CDR3 DNA: TGTGCCAGCAGCGCGGGACTAGCTAACACCGGGGAGCTGTTTTTT; CDR3 protein: CASSAGLANTGELFF
V gene: TRBV9; D gene: NA; J gene: TRBJ2-2; clone size: few; CDR3 DNA: TGTGCCAGCAGCCCCCTAGGCGGGGGCAACACCGGGGAGCTGTTTTTT; CDR3 protein: CASSPLGGGNTGELFF
V gene: TRBV21-1; D gene: NA; J gene: TRBJ2-7; clone size: few; CDR3 DNA: TGTGCCACTCCCAGGGTGGTTCGTATCTTCAGACTCACCATAAGATACGAGCAGTACTTC; CDR3 protein: CATPRVVRIFRLTIRYEQYF
V gene: TRBV2; D gene: NA; J gene: TRBJ2-7; clone size: NA; CDR3 DNA: TGTGCCAGCAGTGAAGCTAGGGACGAGCAGTACTTC; CDR3 protein: CASSEARDEQYF
V gene: TRBV30; D gene: NA; J gene: TRBJ2-3; clone size: NA; CDR3 DNA: TGTGCCTGGAGTTTGACCGGAACCACAGATACGCAGTATTTT; CDR3 protein: CAWSLTGTTDTQYF
V gene: TRBV5-5; D gene: NA; J gene: TRBJ2-3; clone size: NA; CDR3 DNA: TGTGCCAGCAGCTTGAGGGCCACAGATACGCAGTATTTT; CDR3 protein: CASSLRATDTQYF
V gene: TRBV19; D gene: NA; J gene: TRBJ2-7; clone size: NA; CDR3 DNA: TGTGCCAGTAGTACTTTGGACCAATATTCCTACGAGCAGTACTTC; CDR3 protein: CASSTLDQYSYEQYF